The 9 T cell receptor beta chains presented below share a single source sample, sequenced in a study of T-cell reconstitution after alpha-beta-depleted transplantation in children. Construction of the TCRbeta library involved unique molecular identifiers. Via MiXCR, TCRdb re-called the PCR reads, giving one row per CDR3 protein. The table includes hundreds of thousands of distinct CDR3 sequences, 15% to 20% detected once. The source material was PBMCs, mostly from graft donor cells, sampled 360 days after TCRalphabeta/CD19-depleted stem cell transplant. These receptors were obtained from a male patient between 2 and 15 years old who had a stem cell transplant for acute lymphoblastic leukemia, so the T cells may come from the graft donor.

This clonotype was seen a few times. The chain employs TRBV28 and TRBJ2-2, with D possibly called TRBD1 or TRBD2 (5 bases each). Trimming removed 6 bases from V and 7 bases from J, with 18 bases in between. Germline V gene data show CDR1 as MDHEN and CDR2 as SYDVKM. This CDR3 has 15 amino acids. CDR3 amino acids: CASRLRDHLYGELFF. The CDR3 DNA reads TGTGCCAGCAGGCTCCGGGACCACCTATACGGGGAGCTGTTTTTT.

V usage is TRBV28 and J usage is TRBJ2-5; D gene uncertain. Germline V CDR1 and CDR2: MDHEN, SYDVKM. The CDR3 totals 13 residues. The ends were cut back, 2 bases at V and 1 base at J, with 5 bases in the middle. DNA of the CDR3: TGTGCCAGCAGTTTAATACTCCAAGAGACCCAGTACTTC. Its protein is CASSLILQETQYF.

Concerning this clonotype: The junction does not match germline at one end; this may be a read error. CDR3 loop: CASSVVVTRWAHGLDF. The CDR3 region has the DNA TGTGCCAGCAGTGTGGTCGTCACTAGGTGGGCTCATGGGCTCGACTTC. This rearrangement joins TRBV2 to TRBJ2-5; perhaps TRBD2 as D (5 bases). Germline CDR1 is SNHLY and CDR2 is FYNNEI. The CDR3 runs to 16 residues.

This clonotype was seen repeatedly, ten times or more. The CDR3 loop is CATRRGGQPQHF. The CDR3 region has the DNA TGTGCCACCCGCCGGGGGGGACAGCCCCAGCATTTT. The chain employs TRBV12-3 or TRBV12-4 and TRBJ1-5; possible D gene TRBD1, 5 bases. V lost 10 bases, J lost 7 bases, and 14 bases lay in between. This CDR3 has 12 amino acids.

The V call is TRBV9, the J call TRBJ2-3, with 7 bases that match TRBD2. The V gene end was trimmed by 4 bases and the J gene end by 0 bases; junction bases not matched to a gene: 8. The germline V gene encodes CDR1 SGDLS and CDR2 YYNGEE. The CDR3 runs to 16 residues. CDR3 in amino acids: CASSLLAESSTDTQYF. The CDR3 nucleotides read TGTGCCAGCAGCCTTCTAGCGGAGTCTAGCACAGATACGCAGTATTTT.

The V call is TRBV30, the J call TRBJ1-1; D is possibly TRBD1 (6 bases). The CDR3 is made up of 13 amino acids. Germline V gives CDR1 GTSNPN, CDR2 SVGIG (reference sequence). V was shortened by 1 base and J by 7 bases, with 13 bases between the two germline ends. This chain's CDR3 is CAWSDSDSHEAFF. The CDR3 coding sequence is TGTGCCTGGAGTGATTCGGACAGCCATGAAGCTTTCTTT.

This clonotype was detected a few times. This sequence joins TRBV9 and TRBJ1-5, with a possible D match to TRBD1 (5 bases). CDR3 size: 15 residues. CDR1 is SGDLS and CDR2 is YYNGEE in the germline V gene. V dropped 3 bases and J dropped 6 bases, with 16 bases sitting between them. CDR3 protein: CASSAGPGEIQPQHF. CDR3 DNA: TGTGCCAGCAGCGCCGGGCCGGGGGAGATTCAGCCCCAGCATTTT.

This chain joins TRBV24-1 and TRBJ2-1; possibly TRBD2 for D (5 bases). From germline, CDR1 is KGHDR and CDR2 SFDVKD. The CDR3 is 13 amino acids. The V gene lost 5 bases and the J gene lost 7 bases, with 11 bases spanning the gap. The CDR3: CATSVHGENEQFF. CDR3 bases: TGTGCCACCAGTGTGCATGGGGAGAATGAGCAGTTCTTC.

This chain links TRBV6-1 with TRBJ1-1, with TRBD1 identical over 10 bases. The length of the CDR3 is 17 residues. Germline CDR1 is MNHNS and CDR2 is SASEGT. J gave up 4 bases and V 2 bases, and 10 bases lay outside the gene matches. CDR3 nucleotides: TGTGCCAGCAGTGAATTTGGACAGGGGGGTCTCGGCACTGAAGCTTTCTTT. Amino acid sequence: CASSEFGQGGLGTEAFF.